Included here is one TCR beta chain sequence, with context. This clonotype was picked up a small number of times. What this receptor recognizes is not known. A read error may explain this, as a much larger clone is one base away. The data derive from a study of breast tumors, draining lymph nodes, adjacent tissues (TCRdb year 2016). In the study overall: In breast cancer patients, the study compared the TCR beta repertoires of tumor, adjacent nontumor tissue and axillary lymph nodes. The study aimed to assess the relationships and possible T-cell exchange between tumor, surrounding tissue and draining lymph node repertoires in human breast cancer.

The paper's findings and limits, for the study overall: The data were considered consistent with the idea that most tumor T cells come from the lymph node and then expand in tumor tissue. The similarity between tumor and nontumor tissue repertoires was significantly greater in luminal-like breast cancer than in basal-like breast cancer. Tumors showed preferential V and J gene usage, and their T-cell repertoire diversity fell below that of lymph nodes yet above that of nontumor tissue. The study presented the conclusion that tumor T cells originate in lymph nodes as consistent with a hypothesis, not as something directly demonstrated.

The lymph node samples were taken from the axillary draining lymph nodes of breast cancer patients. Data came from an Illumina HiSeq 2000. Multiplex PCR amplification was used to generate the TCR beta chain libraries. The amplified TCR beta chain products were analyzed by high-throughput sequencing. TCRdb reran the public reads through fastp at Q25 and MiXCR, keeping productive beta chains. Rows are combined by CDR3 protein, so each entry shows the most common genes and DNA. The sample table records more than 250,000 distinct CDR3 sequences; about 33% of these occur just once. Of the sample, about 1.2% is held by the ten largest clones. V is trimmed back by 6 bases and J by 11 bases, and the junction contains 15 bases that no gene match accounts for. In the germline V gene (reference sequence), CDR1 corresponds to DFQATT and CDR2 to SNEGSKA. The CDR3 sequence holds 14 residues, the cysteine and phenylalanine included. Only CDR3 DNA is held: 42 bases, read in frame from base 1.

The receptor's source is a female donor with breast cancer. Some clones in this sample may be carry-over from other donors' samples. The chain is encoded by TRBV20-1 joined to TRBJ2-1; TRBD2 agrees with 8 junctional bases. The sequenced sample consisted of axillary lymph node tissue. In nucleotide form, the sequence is TGCAGTGCAGCAACTAGCGGCACCTACACTCAGCAGTTCTTC. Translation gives CSAATSGTYTQQFF.